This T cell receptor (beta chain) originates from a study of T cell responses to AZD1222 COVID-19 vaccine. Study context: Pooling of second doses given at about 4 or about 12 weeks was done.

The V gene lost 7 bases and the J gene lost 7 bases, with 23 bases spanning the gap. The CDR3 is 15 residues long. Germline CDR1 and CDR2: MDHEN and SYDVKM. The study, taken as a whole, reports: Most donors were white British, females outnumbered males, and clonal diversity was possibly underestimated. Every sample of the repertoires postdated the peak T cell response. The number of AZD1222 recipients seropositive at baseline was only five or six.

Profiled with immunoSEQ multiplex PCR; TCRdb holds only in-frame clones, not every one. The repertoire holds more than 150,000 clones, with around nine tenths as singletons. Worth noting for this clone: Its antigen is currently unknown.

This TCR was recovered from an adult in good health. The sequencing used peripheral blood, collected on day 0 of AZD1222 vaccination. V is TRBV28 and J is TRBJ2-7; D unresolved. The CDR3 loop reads CASTLRRGRRDEQYF. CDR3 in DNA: TGTGCCAGCACCCTACGCCGTGGACGGCGCGATGAGCAGTACTTC.